This T cell receptor (beta chain) emerged from a study of T cell responses to AZD1222 COVID-19 vaccine. Study-wide results and limits: Repertoire samples came only from after the peak T cell response. Females made up more of the donors, who were largely white British, and clonal diversity may have come out too low. At baseline, seropositivity was found in only a handful of AZD1222 recipients.

Second-dose schedules of about 4 or about 12 weeks were combined. Sequenced by immunoSEQ multiplex PCR; TCRdb stores in-frame clones only, minus some. Found here are some 130,000 clones, about 93% of them singletons; the top ten hold around 6.5%. Germline CDR1 SGHDN, CDR2 FVKESK. This CDR3 comprises 13 residues. V dropped 4 bases and J dropped 7 bases, with 13 bases sitting between them. On this clone itself: The antigen remains unidentified.

Source: peripheral blood, taken 28 days after the second AZD1222 dose. This chain connects TRBV14 to TRBJ1-2, with D maybe TRBD1 (5 bases). This TCR was recovered from an adult who received the AZD1222 COVID-19 vaccine. CDR3 residues: CASSRSGAPGYTF. The CDR3 coding sequence is TGTGCCAGCAGCCGCTCTGGGGCGCCTGGCTACACCTTC.